Following are 23 T cell receptor beta chains from one sample sequenced in a study of CD8 T cells in ankylosing spondylitis. One entry per CDR3 protein results from TCRdb running MiXCR on the 5' RACE reads. The sample yields about 300,000 distinct CDR3 sequences, around 10% seen once. Source material: blood, either unsorted or a sorted T cell fraction (not recorded which). Receptor source: a female donor with ankylosing spondylitis or in good health (not recorded which).

In this sample, this clonotype turned up a few times. The V gene is TRBV6-6, the J gene TRBJ1-5; TRBD1 matches at 8 bases. This CDR3 has 12 residues. V lost 8 bases, J lost 7 bases, and 4 bases stayed unmatched. Germline CDR1 and CDR2: MNHNY and SVGAGI (reference sequence). The CDR3 DNA reads as TGTGCCAGCTCGACAGGGGACCAGCCCCAGCATTTT. It codes for CASSTGDQPQHF.

This clonotype has at least ten counts. The V gene is TRBV20-1, the J gene TRBJ1-6, with D uncertain. This CDR3 contains 16 residues. Trimming stripped 0 bases from V and 0 bases from J, with 9 bases between. CDR1 and CDR2 (germline): DFQATT, SNEGSKA (reference sequence). CDR3 DNA: TGCAGTGCTAGAGATCGGGGAGGCTCCTATAATTCACCCCTCCACTTT. It yields the protein CSARDRGGSYNSPLHF.

At least ten counts were recorded for this clonotype. The chain recombines TRBV20-1 with TRBJ1-2, with TRBD1 as a possible D gene (5 bases). CDR3 length equals 13 residues. Germline loops: CDR1 DFQATT, CDR2 SNEGSKA (reference sequence). V shed 3 bases and J shed 7 bases, with 15 bases lying between them. This chain's CDR3 is CSARGREASGYTF. In DNA form, the CDR3 reads TGCAGTGCTAGGGGCAGGGAAGCTTCTGGCTACACCTTC.

This clonotype was counted many times. This chain links TRBV5-6 with TRBJ2-2, with 8 bases fitting TRBD1. This CDR3 has 16 amino acids. V shed 0 bases, J shed 6 bases, and the junction held 7 bases outside the gene matches. Germline V CDR1 and CDR2: SGHDT, YYEEEE. The CDR3 loop reads CASSLAGGAVAGELFF. As DNA, the CDR3 is TGTGCCAGCAGCTTGGCAGGGGGCGCGGTTGCCGGGGAGCTGTTTTTT.

This clonotype was picked up many times. The chain carries TRBV28 and TRBJ2-4; perhaps TRBD1 as D (5 bases). Trimming cost V 1 base and J 6 bases, with 10 bases left between them. CDR1 MDHEN and CDR2 SYDVKM come from the germline V gene. This CDR3 contains 14 residues. In DNA form, the CDR3 reads TGTGCCAGCAGTTTATATGGGGCAGGAAACATTCAGTACTTC. It yields the protein CASSLYGAGNIQYF.

The table lists this clonotype with many counts. This chain links TRBV12-3 or TRBV12-4 with TRBJ1-2; D unclear. V was trimmed by 1 base and J by 5 bases, leaving 11 bases between them. The CDR3 sequence is 14 residues long. CDR3 nucleotide sequence: TGTGCCAGCAGTTTAGGAACGAACGGTTATGGCTACACCTTC. Its protein is CASSLGTNGYGYTF.

In its sample, this clonotype was seen many times. V is TRBV28 and J is TRBJ1-1; D is possibly TRBD1 (5 bases). Trimming removed 5 bases from V and 1 base from J, with 32 bases in between. This CDR3 has 21 amino acids. Germline V gene sequence: CDR1 MDHEN, CDR2 SYDVKM. The CDR3 spells CASSQIPWGVGRLSGNTEAFF. For the CDR3, the DNA is TGTGCCAGCAGTCAGATTCCATGGGGGGTCGGTCGGCTAAGCGGGAACACTGAAGCTTTCTTT.

Many counts were recorded for this clonotype. This chain links TRBV7-2 with TRBJ2-1; perhaps TRBD1 as D (5 bases). The CDR3 sequence is 15 residues long. Looked up from germline, CDR1 is SGHTA and CDR2 is FQGNSA. V dropped 3 bases and J dropped 5 bases, with 14 bases sitting between them. CDR3 residues: CASSLTATRHNEQFF. CDR3 in DNA: TGTGCCAGCAGCTTGACAGCGACTCGTCACAATGAGCAGTTCTTC.

This clonotype was seen ten or more times. This sequence joins TRBV6-5 and TRBJ1-4, with unresolved D. The V gene's germline CDR1 is MNHEY and CDR2 SVGAGI. Deletions cut 0 bases from V and 11 bases from J, with 13 bases between. This CDR3 is built from 14 residues. CDR3 bases: TGTGCCAGCAGTTACTCGAATGGAGTGGAGAAACTGTTTTTT. Its translation: CASSYSNGVEKLFF.

This clonotype has more than one count but fewer than ten. This rearrangement joins TRBV11-1 to TRBJ2-1; 15 bases match TRBD2. This CDR3 region has 18 residues. The germline V gene has CDR1 SGHAT and CDR2 FQDESV (reference sequence). V dropped 5 bases and J dropped 2; count of bases not matched to a gene: 7. For the CDR3, the DNA is TGTGCCAGCAGCCCGGGACTAGCGGGAGGCACCCCCTACAATGAGCAGTTCTTC. Translated, it gives CASSPGLAGGTPYNEQFF.

Only a few counts were recorded for this clonotype. At one end the junction does not follow the germline gene, possibly because of a read error. The CDR3 reads CASSRAGGPKTGELFF. Written as DNA, the CDR3 is TGCGCCAGCAGCCGCGCGGGGGGCCCGAAGACCGGGGAGCTGTTTTTT. This chain connects TRBV5-1 to TRBJ2-2, with 8 positions matching TRBD2. CDR1 is SGHRS and CDR2 is YFSETQ in the germline V gene. This CDR3 has 16 residues.

This clonotype was detected ten times or more. The rearrangement uses TRBV20-1 and TRBJ2-1; possible D gene TRBD1, 6 bases. This CDR3 is 13 amino acids long. Germline CDR1 is DFQATT and CDR2 is SNEGSKA (reference sequence). V lost 1 base to trimming and J lost 12 bases, with 16 bases between them. CDR3 sequence: CSARAPGVPGQFF. For the CDR3, the DNA is TGCAGTGCTAGAGCCCCAGGGGTCCCTGGGCAGTTCTTC.

This clonotype occurred many times. This rearrangement joins TRBV20-1 to TRBJ2-7; the D is unclear. Germline CDR1 reads DFQATT; CDR2 reads SNEGSKA (reference sequence). The CDR3 contains 12 residues. V lost 6 bases and J 5 bases, leaving 14 bases between the germline ends. CDR3 protein: CSAKGNNNEQYF. The CDR3 DNA reads TGCAGTGCAAAAGGAAACAACAACGAGCAGTACTTC.

The chain employs TRBV29-1 and TRBJ2-1, with D unclear. Looked up from germline, CDR1 is SQVTM and CDR2 is ANQGSEA. V was trimmed by 4 bases and J by 0 bases, leaving 10 bases between them. This CDR3 has 14 amino acids. CDR3 loop: CSVVTLLSYNEQFF. In DNA form, the CDR3 reads TGCAGCGTTGTAACTCTTCTCTCCTACAATGAGCAGTTCTTC.

This clonotype was counted a few times. The chain couples TRBV12-3 or TRBV12-4 to TRBJ1-5; 11 bases agree with TRBD1. V lost 5 bases, J lost 2 bases, and 5 bases stayed unmatched. The CDR3 has 16 amino acids. In DNA, the CDR3 is TGTGCCAGCAGTAGAGGGACAGGGGGTCGCAATCAGCCCCAGCATTTT. It is translated as CASSRGTGGRNQPQHF.

This clonotype has a count of ten or more. The genes are TRBV4-1 and TRBJ1-6, with D maybe TRBD1 (5 bases). The V gene's germline CDR1 is MGHRA and CDR2 YSYEKL. Trimming took off 2 bases at V and 9 bases at J, with 17 bases between the two ends. This CDR3 comprises 16 residues. CDR3 coding DNA: TGCGCCAGCAGCCAACCCGCCAGGGAAATCGGTTCACCCCTCCACTTT. Translation gives CASSQPAREIGSPLHF.

This clonotype occurred many times. The chain joins TRBV5-6 to TRBJ2-3; a possible D gene is TRBD1 (6 bases). V was trimmed by 6 bases and J by 3 bases, leaving 20 bases between them. The CDR3 runs 16 residues. The germline V gene has CDR1 SGHDT and CDR2 YYEEEE. CDR3 sequence (DNA): TGTGCCAGCACTCCTCTCTCTAGAGGGGGAACAGATACGCAGTATTTT. Encoded protein: CASTPLSRGGTDTQYF.

The chain combines TRBV5-1 with TRBJ2-1; TRBD2 agrees at 14 bases. The V gene's germline CDR1 is SGHRS and CDR2 YFSETQ. J gave up 8 bases and V 3 bases, and 10 bases lay outside the gene matches. The CDR3 sequence is 17 residues long. The CDR3 coding sequence is TGCGCCAGCAGCTCCTTGACTAGCGGGGGGGCTCGGGATGAGCAGTTCTTC. Amino acid sequence: CASSSLTSGGARDEQFF.

This clonotype was counted many times. The CDR3 region is CASSLITTGTGYQETQYF. The CDR3 DNA reads as TGTGCCAGCAGCTTAATAACTACCGGGACAGGGTACCAAGAGACCCAGTACTTC. This chain joins TRBV11-1 and TRBJ2-5; 9 positions match TRBD1. The CDR3 runs to 18 residues. V dropped 2 bases and J dropped 0; count of bases not matched to a gene: 10. Germline-derived CDR1 and CDR2 are SGHAT and FQDESV (reference sequence).

The table lists this clonotype with many counts. This chain joins TRBV5-1 and TRBJ2-3; TRBD1 might be the D (6 bases). This CDR3 contains 15 residues. V shed 4 bases and J shed 0 bases, with 12 bases lying between them. Germline-derived CDR1 and CDR2 are SGHRS and YFSETQ. The CDR3 DNA sequence: TGCGCCAGCAGCGCCCGGACAGACAGCACAGATACGCAGTATTTT. Its translation is CASSARTDSTDTQYF.

The chain combines TRBV18 with TRBJ1-2; 7 nucleotides agree with TRBD1. Germline V gene sequence: CDR1 KGHSH, CDR2 LQKENI. CDR3 length: 16 amino acids. V was clipped by 4 bases and J by 0 bases; unmatched bases: 8. CDR3 sequence reads: CASSLRDSLSNYGYTF. CDR3 sequence (DNA): TGTGCCAGCTCACTCCGGGACAGCCTCTCTAACTATGGCTACACCTTC.

This clonotype has just a few counts. This sequence joins TRBV7-6 and TRBJ2-1; perhaps TRBD2 as D (6 bases). The CDR3 runs to 14 residues. CDR1 is SGHVS, CDR2 FNYEAQ, per germline. The V end was cut by 5 bases, the J end by 8 bases, with 16 bases between. CDR3 DNA: TGTGCCAGCAGCCCCCGACTAGTTCCCGATGAGCAGTTCTTC. Translating it yields CASSPRLVPDEQFF.

This clonotype was picked up a small number of times. V usage is TRBV3-1 and J usage is TRBJ1-5; possible D gene TRBD1, 6 bases. With 6 bases removed from V and 3 bases from J, the gap between germline ends came to 21 bases. This CDR3 spans 17 amino acids. Germline loops: CDR1 LGHDT, CDR2 YNNKEL (reference sequence). In nucleotides, the CDR3 is TGTGCCAGCAGGAAGACCGAGGACAGTATAGACAATCAGCCCCAGCATTTT. Protein: CASRKTEDSIDNQPQHF.